This TCR beta chain is drawn from a study of shared clonotypes between healthy human individuals. Method: immunoSEQ multiplex PCR; TCRdb's copy keeps in-frame clones and lacks some. In the table there are around 100,000 clones, around two thirds of which are singletons. The sequencing sample was made of memory CD8+ T cells sorted from blood. The subset was: CD45RO+ cells pooled with CCR7-negative TemRA cells. This TCR came from a woman between 25 and 40 years old in good health.

Here the CDR3 reads CASSQVSLAVNTGELFF. The CDR3 nucleotides are TGCGCCAGCAGCCAAGTCTCATTAGCGGTGAACACCGGGGAGCTGTTTTTT. This sequence joins TRBV4-1 and TRBJ2-2, with a weak D call TRBD2 (6 bases). Trimming removed 1 base from V and 1 base from J, with 13 bases in between. The CDR3 spans 17 residues. Germline CDR1 reads MGHRA; CDR2 reads YSYEKL.